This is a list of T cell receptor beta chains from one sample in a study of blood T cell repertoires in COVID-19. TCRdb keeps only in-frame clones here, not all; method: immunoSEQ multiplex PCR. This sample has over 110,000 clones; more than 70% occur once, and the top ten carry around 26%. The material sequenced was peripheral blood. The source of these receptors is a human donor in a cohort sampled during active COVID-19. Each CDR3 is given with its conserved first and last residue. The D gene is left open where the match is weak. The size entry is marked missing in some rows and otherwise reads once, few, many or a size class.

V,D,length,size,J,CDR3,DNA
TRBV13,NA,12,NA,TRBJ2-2,CASSQGTGELFF,TGTGCCAGCAGCCAGGGAACCGGGGAGCTGTTTTTT
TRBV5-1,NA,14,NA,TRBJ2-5,CASRPSTIEETQYF,TGCGCCAGCAGACCTTCGACAATTGAAGAGACCCAGTACTTC
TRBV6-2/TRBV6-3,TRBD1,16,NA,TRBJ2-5,CASSFPQGQRQETQYF,TGTGCCAGCAGTTTCCCCCAGGGACAGCGTCAAGAGACCCAGTACTTC
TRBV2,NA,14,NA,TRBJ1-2,CASTGTQILDGYTF,TGTGCCAGTACCGGGACTCAGATATTGGATGGCTACACCTTC
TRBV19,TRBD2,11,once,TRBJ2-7,CASKGRDEQYF,TGTGCCAGTAAGGGGAGGGACGAGCAGTACTTC
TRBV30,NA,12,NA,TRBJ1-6,CAWSYFNSPLHF,TGTGCCTGGAGTTACTTTAATTCACCCCTCCACTTT
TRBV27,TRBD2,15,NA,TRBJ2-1,CASSFGAGGYNEQFF,TGTGCCAGCAGTTTCGGCGCGGGGGGGTACAATGAGCAGTTCTTC
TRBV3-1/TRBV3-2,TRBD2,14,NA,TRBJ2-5,CASSSRGGRETQYF,TGTGCCAGCAGCTCTCGGGGGGGCCGGGAGACCCAGTACTTC
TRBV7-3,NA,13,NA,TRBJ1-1,CASSQGVNTEAFF,TGTGCCAGCAGCCAAGGGGTGAACACTGAAGCTTTCTTT
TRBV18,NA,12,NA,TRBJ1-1,CASSSGGSEAFF,TGTGCCAGCTCTTCAGGAGGGTCGGAAGCTTTCTTT
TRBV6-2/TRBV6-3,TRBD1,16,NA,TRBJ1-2,CASSYFGTGSGYGYTF,TGTGCCAGCAGTTACTTCGGGACAGGGTCTGGCTATGGCTACACCTTC
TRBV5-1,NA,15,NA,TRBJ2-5,CASSLAGWEVETQYF,TGCGCCAGCAGCTTGGCGGGGTGGGAGGTAGAGACCCAGTACTTC
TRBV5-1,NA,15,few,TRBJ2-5,CASSLVSRYQETQYF,TGCGCCAGCAGCTTGGTATCCCGTTACCAAGAGACCCAGTACTTC
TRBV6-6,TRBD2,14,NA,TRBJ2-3,CASSGGRGTDTQYF,TGTGCCAGCAGCGGCGGGAGGGGCACAGATACGCAGTATTTT
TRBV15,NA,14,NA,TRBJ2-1,CATSREKGENEQFF,TGTGCCACCAGCAGAGAAAAGGGGGAGAATGAGCAGTTCTTC
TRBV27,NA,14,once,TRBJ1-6,CASTSGQSNSPLHF,TGTGCCAGCACATCTGGACAGAGTAATTCACCCCTCCACTTT
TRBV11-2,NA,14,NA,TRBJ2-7,CASSSPGVAYEQYF,TGTGCCAGCAGTTCTCCGGGGGTCGCCTACGAGCAGTACTTC
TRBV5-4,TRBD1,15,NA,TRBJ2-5,CATQGGQGYQETQYF,TGTGCCACCCAGGGGGGACAGGGGTACCAAGAGACCCAGTACTTC
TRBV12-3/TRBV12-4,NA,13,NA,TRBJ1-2,CASSFAGRSGYTF,TGTGCCAGCAGTTTTGCAGGAAGAAGTGGCTACACCTTC
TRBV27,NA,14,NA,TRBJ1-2,CASRTSQGRYGYTF,TGTGCCAGTAGGACCTCTCAGGGGCGATATGGCTACACCTTC
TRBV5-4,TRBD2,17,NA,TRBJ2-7,CASSLAASGALSYEQYF,TGTGCCAGCAGCTTGGCGGCTAGCGGGGCACTATCCTACGAGCAGTACTTC
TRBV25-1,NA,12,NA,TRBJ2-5,CASSPDLGTQYF,TGTGCCAGCAGTCCTGACTTGGGGACCCAGTACTTC
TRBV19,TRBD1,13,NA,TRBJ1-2,CASSIRQGIGYTF,TGTGCCAGTAGTATAAGACAGGGGATTGGCTACACCTTC
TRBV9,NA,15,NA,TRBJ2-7,CASSPWTYNSYEQYF,TGTGCCAGCAGCCCTTGGACTTATAACTCCTACGAGCAGTACTTC
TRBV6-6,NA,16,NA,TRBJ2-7,CASSYSNALFSYEQYF,TGTGCCAGCAGTTACTCGAATGCACTCTTCTCCTACGAGCAGTACTTC
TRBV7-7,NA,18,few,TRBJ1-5,CASSSGKKTGYSNQPQHF,TGTGCCAGCAGCTCAGGAAAGAAAACAGGGTATAGCAATCAGCCCCAGCATTTT
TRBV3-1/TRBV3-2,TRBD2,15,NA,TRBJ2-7,CASSLGTSGTYEQYF,TGTGCCAGCAGCCTCGGGACTAGCGGGACGTACGAGCAGTACTTC
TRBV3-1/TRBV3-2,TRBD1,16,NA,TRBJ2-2,CASRDPGQGNTGELFF,TGTGCCAGCAGGGACCCGGGACAGGGGAACACCGGGGAGCTGTTTTTT
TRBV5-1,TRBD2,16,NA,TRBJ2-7,CASSLSSGTSGYEQYF,TGCGCCAGCAGCTTGTCCTCCGGGACTAGCGGCTACGAGCAGTACTTC
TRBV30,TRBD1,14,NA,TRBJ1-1,CAWKQTGTNTEAFF,TGTGCCTGGAAACAGACAGGGACGAACACTGAAGCTTTCTTT
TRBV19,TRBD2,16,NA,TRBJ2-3,CASRSPTSGHTDTQYF,TGTGCCAGTAGGAGCCCGACTAGCGGGCACACAGATACGCAGTATTTT
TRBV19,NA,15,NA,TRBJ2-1,CASSIQGWSYNEQFF,TGTGCCAGTAGTATACAGGGATGGAGCTACAATGAGCAGTTCTTC
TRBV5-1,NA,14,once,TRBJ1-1,CASSVSGGPTEAFF,TGCGCCAGCAGCGTCTCCGGGGGGCCCACTGAAGCTTTCTTT
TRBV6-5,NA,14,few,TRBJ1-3,CASSQGYSGNTIYF,TGTGCCAGCAGTCAGGGCTATTCTGGAAACACCATATATTTT
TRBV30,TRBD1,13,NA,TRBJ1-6,CAWSGQGASPLHF,TGTGCCTGGAGTGGACAGGGGGCTTCACCCCTCCACTTT
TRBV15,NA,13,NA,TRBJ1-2,CATSLTDNYGYTF,TGTGCCACCAGCCTCACAGATAACTATGGCTACACCTTC
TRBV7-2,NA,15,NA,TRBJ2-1,CASSRAQGRYNEQFF,TGTGCCAGCAGCCGCGCCCAGGGCCGCTACAATGAGCAGTTCTTC
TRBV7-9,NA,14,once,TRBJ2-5,CASSLGGVGETQYF,TGTGCCAGCAGCTTAGGGGGAGTCGGAGAGACCCAGTACTTC
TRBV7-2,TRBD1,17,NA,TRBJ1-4,CASSAGTGVPGNEKLFF,TGTGCCAGCAGCGCCGGGACAGGGGTACCCGGTAATGAAAAACTGTTTTTT
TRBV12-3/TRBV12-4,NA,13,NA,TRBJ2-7,CASSSDWTYEQYF,TGTGCCAGCAGTTCGGACTGGACCTACGAGCAGTACTTC
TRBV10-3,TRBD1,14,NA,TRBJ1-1,CAAGQGNIGGQAFF,TGTGCCGCGGGACAGGGTAATATCGGGGGACAAGCTTTCTTT
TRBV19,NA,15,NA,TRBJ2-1,CASSLIRGRNNEQFF,TGTGCCAGTAGTTTAATTCGCGGCCGGAACAATGAGCAGTTCTTC
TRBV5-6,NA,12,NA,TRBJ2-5,CASSFLVETQYF,TGTGCCAGCAGCTTCTTAGTGGAGACCCAGTACTTC
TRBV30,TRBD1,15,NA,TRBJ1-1,CAWGGQGLMNTEAFF,TGTGCCTGGGGAGGACAGGGCCTTATGAACACTGAAGCTTTCTTT
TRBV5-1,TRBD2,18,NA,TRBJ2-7,CASSLASVSSGVAYEQYF,TGCGCCAGCAGCTTGGCCTCGGTATCGAGCGGGGTTGCCTACGAGCAGTACTTC
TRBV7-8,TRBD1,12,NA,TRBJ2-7,CASSLTGHEQYF,TGTGCCAGCAGCCTGACAGGGCACGAGCAGTACTTC
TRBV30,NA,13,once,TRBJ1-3,CAWSVERGNTIYF,TGTGCCTGGAGTGTGGAGCGCGGAAACACCATATATTTT
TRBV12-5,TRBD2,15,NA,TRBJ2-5,CASGLAGREGETQYF,TGTGCTAGTGGTCTAGCGGGGCGGGAGGGAGAGACCCAGTACTTC